The 29 T cell receptor beta chains presented below share a single source sample, sequenced in a study of T cell clones after liver transplantation. Sequencing of dividing CFSE-low cells from the MLR defined alloreactive TCRbeta sequences. This table comes from immunoSEQ multiplex PCR, and its TCRdb copy is limited to in-frame clones, with some not included. The repertoire holds over 1,000 clones, with around 52% as singletons. The antigens for these receptors are not known. Sequences were obtained from CD4+ T cells from cultured PBMCs. The source of these receptors is a human patient who received a liver transplant. The graft donor may be the source of some T cells.

There are a few counts of this clone. The junction departs from the called germline gene at one end, perhaps through a read error. This chain joins TRBV7-7 and TRBJ2-3; D uncertain. The CDR3 extends over 15 amino acids. Germline V gene sequence: CDR1 SSHAT, CDR2 FNYEAQ (reference sequence). CDR3 in DNA: TGTGCTAGCAGCTTAGCAGCCTTCGGCACAGATACGCAGTATTTT. It specifies CASSLAAFGTDTQYF.

The chain joins TRBV2 to TRBJ2-3; 10 bases align to TRBD2. Germline lookup yields CDR1 SNHLY and CDR2 FYNNEI. The V segment lost 8 bases and the J segment 5 bases; nucleotides outside the gene matches: 13. This CDR3 is 16 amino acids long. The CDR3 sequence: CASGAGLAGAGDTQYF. CDR3 DNA sequence: TGTGCCAGCGGAGCCGGGCTAGCGGGGGCCGGAGATACGCAGTATTTT.

V and J are TRBV28 and TRBJ2-4, with D possibly matching TRBD2 (6 bases). This CDR3 contains 15 residues. CDR1 is MDHEN and CDR2 is SYDVKM in the germline V gene. V was shortened by 7 bases and J by 0 bases, with 13 bases between the two germline ends. CDR3 bases: TGTGCCAGCATGGGAGGATCACTAGCCAAAAACATTCAGTACTTC. As protein: CASMGGSLAKNIQYF.

V gene TRBV5-1 combines with J gene TRBJ2-6; D tentatively fits TRBD1 or TRBD2 (5 bases each). Germline values: CDR1 SGHRS, CDR2 YFSETQ. The V end lost 2 bases, the J end lost 0 bases, and 12 bases lay between the germline ends. CDR3 length: 17 residues. The CDR3: CASSFGDRSSGANVLTF. The CDR3, as DNA: TGCGCCAGCAGCTTCGGGGACCGGAGCTCTGGGGCCAACGTCCTGACTTTC. The entire variable domain, with the rest obtained from reference TRBV5-1 and TRBJ2-6, is as follows: KAGVTQTPRYLIKTRGQQVTLSCSPISGHRSVSWYQQTPGQGLQFLFEYFSETQRNKGNFPGRFSGRQFSNSRSEMNVSTLELGDSALYLCASSFGDRSSGANVLTFGAGSRLTVL.

The chain joins TRBV10-2 to TRBJ1-5, with D maybe TRBD1 (5 bases). The CDR3 has 13 amino acids. The ends were cut back, 3 bases at V and 10 bases at J, with 13 bases in the middle. Germline CDR1 and CDR2: WSHSY and SAAADI. The CDR3 region is CASSEAGGGPQHF. The CDR3 nucleotides read TGCGCCAGCAGTGAAGCTGGGGGTGGCCCCCAGCATTTT.

This clone was observed a handful of times. The gene calls are TRBV28 and TRBJ1-1, with D hard to call. Per germline, CDR1 MDHEN and CDR2 SYDVKM. The V gene lost 6 bases and the J gene lost 2 bases, with 13 bases spanning the gap. CDR3 length: 14 amino acids. The CDR3 loop is CASSALRSNTEAFF. The CDR3, as DNA: TGTGCCAGCAGCGCCCTCCGCTCTAACACTGAAGCTTTCTTT.

J is TRBJ2-1 and V is TRBV28; D is unclear. The CDR3 spans 15 residues. V was clipped by 5 bases and J by 3 bases, with 14 bases between them. In germline, CDR1 is MDHEN, CDR2 SYDVKM. CDR3 amino acids: CASSPANRHYNEQFF. CDR3 bases: TGTGCCAGCAGTCCCGCCAACAGACACTACAATGAGCAGTTCTTC.

The chain couples TRBV15 to TRBJ2-3; possibly TRBD1 for D (7 bases). This CDR3 region has 16 residues. V was cut by 1 base and J by 4 bases, with 15 bases left in between. CDR1 is LNHNV and CDR2 is YYDKDF in the germline V gene (reference sequence). The CDR3 here is CATSRGARGVSDTQYF. The CDR3 region has the DNA TGTGCCACCAGCAGAGGGGCCAGGGGGGTCTCAGATACGCAGTATTTT.

The V call is TRBV5-6, the J call TRBJ2-4, with TRBD2 identical over 10 bases. The CDR3 length is 17 residues. CDR1 and CDR2 from the germline V gene are SGHDT and YYEEEE. V lost 0 bases to trimming and J lost 3 bases; unmatched junction nucleotides: 6. The CDR3 nucleotides are TGTGCCAGCAGCTTGGGGCTAGCGGGAGTGGTCAAAAACATTCAGTACTTC. Its translation is CASSLGLAGVVKNIQYF.

V usage is TRBV30 and J usage is TRBJ1-6; D gene uncertain. This CDR3 region has 15 residues. Trimming pared 2 bases from V and 5 bases from J, leaving 13 bases between. Germline V lookup: CDR1 GTSNPN, CDR2 SVGIG (reference sequence). CDR3 in amino acids: CAWSRGGSNNSPLHF. The CDR3 coding sequence is TGTGCCTGGAGTCGGGGTGGGTCCAATAATTCACCCCTCCACTTT.

In this sample, this clone turned up a few times. This chain uses TRBV27 with TRBJ1-2, with D possibly TRBD1 on 5 matching bases. V was cut by 2 bases and J by 4 bases, with 8 bases left in between. This CDR3 has 13 amino acids. Germline V CDR1 and CDR2: MNHEY, SMNVEV (reference sequence). The CDR3 sequence is CASSLRGGYGYTF. CDR3 nucleotides: TGTGCCAGCAGTTTAAGGGGAGGCTATGGCTACACCTTC.

The CDR3 nucleotides read TGTGCCAGCAGCGGGCGGGGGGGCCTGAATGAGCAGTTCTTC. Translated: CASSGRGGLNEQFF. V usage is TRBV7-2 and J usage is TRBJ2-1, with 9 bases lining up with TRBD2. This CDR3 region has 14 residues. Germline V gives CDR1 SGHTA, CDR2 FQGNSA. The V gene end was trimmed by 5 bases and the J gene end by 7 bases; junction bases not matched to a gene: 6.

This clone was seen a few times. This rearrangement joins TRBV6-6 to TRBJ1-1, with D maybe TRBD1 (6 bases). The CDR3 has 12 residues. Trimming took 4 bases from V and 8 from J, leaving 11 bases between them. CDR1 and CDR2 (germline): MNHNY, SVGAGI (reference sequence). The CDR3: CASSSSDREAFF. The CDR3 DNA is TGTGCCAGCAGTTCCTCCGACAGGGAAGCTTTCTTT.

This chain links TRBV6-5 with TRBJ2-5, with 8 bases aligning to TRBD2. The germline V gene has CDR1 MNHEY and CDR2 SVGAGI. The CDR3 runs to 15 residues. J gave up 2 bases and V 0 bases, and 2 bases lay outside the gene matches. For the CDR3, the DNA is TGTGCCAGCAGTTACTCGCGGGGGGCACAAGAGACCCAGTACTTC. This translates into CASSYSRGAQETQYF.

This chain uses TRBV5-6 with TRBJ2-6; 7 positions agree with TRBD1. Germline V gives CDR1 SGHDT, CDR2 YYEEEE. Trimming took 4 bases from V and 0 from J; bases not matched to a gene: 10. CDR3 size: 18 residues. The CDR3 loop is CASSRVGDRYSGANVLTF. In DNA, the CDR3 is TGTGCCAGCAGCCGAGTAGGGGACAGATACTCTGGGGCCAACGTCCTGACTTTC.

This clone was detected a few times. V and J are TRBV25-1 and TRBJ1-2; maybe TRBD1 (5 bases). The CDR3 is made up of 13 amino acids. Germline V gene data show CDR1 as MGHDK and CDR2 as SYGVNS. The ends were cut back, 4 bases at V and 7 bases at J, with 13 bases in the middle. The CDR3 DNA is TGTGCCAGCAGTGCCTTGGACACATTTGGCTACACCTTC. Its translation: CASSALDTFGYTF.

This clone was counted between two and nine times. V usage is TRBV27 and J usage is TRBJ1-3; possible D gene TRBD1, 5 bases. Looked up from germline, CDR1 is MNHEY and CDR2 is SMNVEV (reference sequence). Trimming took 5 bases from V and 2 from J, leaving 16 bases between them. CDR3 size: 16 residues. The DNA of the CDR3 is TGTGCCAGCAGTGTAGGACACCTTATCCCTGGAAACACCATATATTTT. As protein: CASSVGHLIPGNTIYF.

The chain has TRBV7-9 and TRBJ2-2; 7 bases line up with TRBD1. Trimming removed 5 bases from V and 1 base from J; junction bases left unmatched: 7. This CDR3 contains 16 residues. Germline values: CDR1 SEHNR, CDR2 FQNEAQ (reference sequence). CDR3 DNA: TGTGCCAGCAGCAGGATAGGGACAGAGAACACCGGGGAGCTGTTTTTT. As protein: CASSRIGTENTGELFF.

The rearrangement uses TRBV18 and TRBJ1-2, with 8 bases matching TRBD1. This CDR3 spans 15 amino acids. J lost 4 bases, V lost 6 bases, and 10 bases had no gene match. Germline CDR1 reads KGHSH; CDR2 reads LQKENI. The CDR3 DNA sequence: TGTGCCAGCTCCCAAGACAGGGGCACACTCTATGGCTACACCTTC. Residues: CASSQDRGTLYGYTF.

For the CDR3, the DNA is TGTGCTAGTGGTTTGTCCGATTCCGGGACGGAGGCTCACTTTGGGTATTTT. Translating gives CASGLSDSGTEAHFGYF. This chain connects TRBV12-5 to TRBJ1-3; D may be TRBD1 (5 bases). V lost 2 bases and J 16 bases, leaving 30 bases between the germline ends. CDR3 length: 17 residues. Looked up from germline, CDR1 is LGHNT and CDR2 is FRNRAP.

The chain recombines TRBV2 with TRBJ1-1; no clear D. This CDR3 comprises 14 residues. Trimming stripped 4 bases from V and 0 bases from J, with 9 bases between. Germline V gives CDR1 SNHLY, CDR2 FYNNEI. The CDR3: CASSGRNLNTEAFF. CDR3 in DNA: TGTGCCAGCAGTGGTAGAAATCTGAACACTGAAGCTTTCTTT. The variable domain in full, completed from reference TRBV2 and TRBJ1-1, reads EPEVTQTPSHQVTQMGQEVILRCVPISNHLYFYWYRQILGQKVEFLVSFYNNEISEKSEIFDDQFSVERPDGSNFTLKIRSTKLEDSAMYFCASSGRNLNTEAFFGQGTRLTVV.

The chain links TRBV6-1 to TRBJ2-7; TRBD1 might be the D (6 bases). Per the germline V gene, CDR1 is MNHNS and CDR2 is SASEGT. This CDR3 contains 15 residues. The V gene lost 6 bases and the J gene lost 3 bases, with 18 bases spanning the gap. Here the CDR3 DNA reads TGTGCCAGCAGCAGAGCAGGGGTTCCGGTCTACGAGCAGTACTTC. Encoded protein: CASSRAGVPVYEQYF.

In its sample, this clone was seen a few times. This chain links TRBV30 with TRBJ2-1, with 11 positions matching TRBD2. The ends lost 4 bases at V and 6 bases at J; junction bases unmatched: 14. The V gene's germline CDR1 is GTSNPN and CDR2 SVGIG (reference sequence). The CDR3 consists of 17 residues. This chain's CDR3 is CAWTLPRGLAVLNEQFF. Here the CDR3 DNA reads TGTGCCTGGACCCTTCCACGGGGACTAGCGGTCCTCAATGAGCAGTTCTTC. Filled out from reference TRBV30 and TRBJ2-1, the complete variable domain reads SQTIHQWPATLVQPVGSPLSLECTVEGTSNPNLYWYRQAAGRGLQLLFYSVGIGQISSEVPQNLSASRPQDRQFILSSKKLLLSDSGFYLCAWTLPRGLAVLNEQFFGPGTRLTVL.

Concerning this clone: This likely stems from a read error, as it lies one base from a far larger clone. The same CDR3 can be traced to other DNA sequences in this sample. The V gene is TRBV6-6, the J gene TRBJ2-2; 9 nucleotides align to TRBD1. Germline loops: CDR1 MNHNY, CDR2 SVGAGI (reference sequence). The ends lost 11 bases at V and 4 bases at J; junction bases unmatched: 8. The CDR3 loop spans 14 amino acids. The CDR3 nucleotides are TGTGCCGGGGCAAGGACAGGGGCCACCGGGGAGCTGTTTTTT. This gives the protein CAGARTGATGELFF.

In its sample, this clone was seen once. J is TRBJ1-1 and V is TRBV19; unclear D gene. Germline V CDR1 and CDR2: LNHDA, SQIVND (reference sequence). The CDR3 sequence is 14 residues long. The ends were cut back, 3 bases at V and 5 bases at J, with 13 bases in the middle. The CDR3 nucleotides read TGTGCCAGTAGTATGGGAAATGGTGCGACTGAAGCTTTCTTT. It is translated as CASSMGNGATEAFF.

The chain uses TRBV6-6 and TRBJ1-5; D unclear. CDR3 length: 13 residues. With 2 bases removed from V and 6 bases from J, the gap between germline ends came to 8 bases. CDR1 is MNHNY and CDR2 is SVGAGI in the germline V gene (reference sequence). The CDR3 loop reads CASSYPRGQPQHF. The DNA for the CDR3 is TGTGCCAGCAGTTACCCCCGTGGTCAGCCCCAGCATTTT.

The chain is built from TRBV7-2 and TRBJ1-6, with TRBD1 identical over 7 bases. V trimming: 4 bases; J trimming: 7 bases; junction bases outside the gene matches: 7. This CDR3 has 15 residues. Looked up from germline, CDR1 is SGHTA and CDR2 is FQGNSA. CDR3: CASSWLEGANSPLHF. Written as DNA, the CDR3 is TGTGCCAGCAGCTGGCTTGAGGGGGCGAATTCACCCCTCCACTTT.

The chain combines TRBV2 with TRBJ2-3; TRBD2 agrees at 9 bases. After removal of 4 bases from V and 2 bases from J, the junction contained 13 bases not matched to a gene. The CDR3 runs 18 residues. Germline lookup yields CDR1 SNHLY and CDR2 FYNNEI. CDR3 amino acids: CASSGGRGLAGSTDTQYF. DNA of the CDR3: TGTGCCAGCAGTGGTGGTAGGGGGCTAGCGGGGTCCACAGATACGCAGTATTTT.

This clone was observed a few times. The gene calls are TRBV11-2 and TRBJ2-3; 7 nucleotides align to TRBD1. V lost 2 bases and J lost 6; bases outside the gene matches: 8. The germline V gene has CDR1 SGHAT and CDR2 FQNNGV. The CDR3 extends over 15 amino acids. CDR3 region: CASSLQGQPGDTQYF. As DNA, the CDR3 is TGTGCCAGCAGCTTACAGGGACAGCCCGGCGATACGCAGTATTTT.